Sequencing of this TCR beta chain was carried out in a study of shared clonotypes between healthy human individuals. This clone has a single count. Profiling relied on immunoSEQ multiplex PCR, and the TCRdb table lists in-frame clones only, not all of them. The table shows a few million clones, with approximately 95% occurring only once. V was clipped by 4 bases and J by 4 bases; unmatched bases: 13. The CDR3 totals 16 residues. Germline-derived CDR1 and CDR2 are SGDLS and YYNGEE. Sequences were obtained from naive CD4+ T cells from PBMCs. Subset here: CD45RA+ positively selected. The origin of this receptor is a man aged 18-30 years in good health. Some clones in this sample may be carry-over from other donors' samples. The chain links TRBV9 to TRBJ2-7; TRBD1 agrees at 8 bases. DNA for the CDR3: TGTGCCAGCAGCCCTGAGTTGGGGACAGGAGGATACGAGCAGTACTTC. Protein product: CASSPELGTGGYEQYF.